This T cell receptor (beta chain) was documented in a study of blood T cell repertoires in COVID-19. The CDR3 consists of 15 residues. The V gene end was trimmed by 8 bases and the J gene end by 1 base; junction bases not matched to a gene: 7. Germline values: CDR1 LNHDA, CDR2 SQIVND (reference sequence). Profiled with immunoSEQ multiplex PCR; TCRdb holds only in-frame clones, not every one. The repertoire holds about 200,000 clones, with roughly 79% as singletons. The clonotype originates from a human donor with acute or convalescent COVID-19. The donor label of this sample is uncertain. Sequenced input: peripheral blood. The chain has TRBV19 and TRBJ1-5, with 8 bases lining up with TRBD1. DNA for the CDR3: TGTGCCAGTGGGCCAGGGGGCCGAAGCAATCAGCCCCAGCATTTT. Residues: CASGPGGRSNQPQHF.